Given below is one T cell receptor (beta chain) in context. The antigen is not known. Alopecia areata patients provided lesional scalp punch biopsies and peripheral blood. This record comes from a study of CD8+ T cells in alopecia areata. For the study at large: Tofacitinib was taken orally by treated patients, and the dose was 5 to 10 mg twice daily.

CDR3 length: 15 residues. Germline values: CDR1 SGDLS, CDR2 YYNGEE. V lost 4 bases, J lost 2 bases, and 15 bases lay in between. Findings of the study overall: Scalp sample data also include resident alphabeta T cells from normal skin.

TCR sequencing used cDNA made by reverse transcription of extracted RNA. The table came from immunoSEQ multiplex PCR; TCRdb's copy has only in-frame clones and leaves some out. The sample consists of about 150,000 clones, about 50% of them appearing once. The material sequenced was CD8+ T cells sorted from blood, taken at week 0. The rearrangement uses TRBV9 and TRBJ2-5; TRBD1 is a possible D gene (6 bases). This clonotype was sampled from a human donor with alopecia areata. The CDR3 region has the DNA TGTGCCAGCAGCTCGAAGGACAGACTTCAAGAGACCCAGTACTTC. Translation gives CASSSKDRLQETQYF.